A single sample gave rise to the 21 T cell receptor beta chains below, sequenced in a study of cytomegalovirus exposure and HLA in healthy donors (dated by TCRdb to 2015 to 2018). Library construction relied on the immunoSEQ multiplex PCR assay. For the multiplex PCR, a mixture combining 60 forward primers for TCR Vbeta segments and 13 reverse primers for TCR Jbeta segments was used. TCRdb re-hosts the immuneACCESS table, in-frame sequences only. Its copies lack some clones; in the studies checked, an unresolved V gene accounts for under half of them, and the cause for the rest is not known. This sample gives 130,000 or so clones in total; around 77% of them show up just once. The ten largest clonotypes hold more than 4% of the sample. Material: PBMCs. These TCRs come from a male donor in good health and CMV-seropositive.

The chain joins TRBV29-1 to TRBJ2-1; TRBD2 might be the D (5 bases). The CDR3 runs to 11 residues. The germline CDR1 and CDR2 sequences are SQVTM and ANQGSEA. The V and J ends lost 7 bases and 9 bases respectively, with 13 bases between them. The chain's CDR3 is CSATTRAEQFF. The CDR3 coding sequence is TGCAGCGCCACTACTAGAGCTGAGCAGTTCTTC.

The chain joins TRBV7-9 to TRBJ1-1, with a possible D match to TRBD1 (5 bases). From germline, CDR1 is SEHNR and CDR2 FQNEAQ (reference sequence). Trimming cost V 5 bases and J 3 bases, with 22 bases left between them. The CDR3 is 17 residues long. CDR3 sequence: CASSTGGGYSGDTEAFF. The DNA for the CDR3 is TGTGCCAGCAGCACGGGGGGGGGATATAGTGGGGACACTGAAGCTTTCTTT.

This chain uses TRBV2 with TRBJ2-5; 9 positions agree with TRBD1. In germline, CDR1 is SNHLY, CDR2 FYNNEI. The length of the CDR3 is 15 residues. J was trimmed by 4 bases and V by 10 bases; bases with no gene match: 13. The CDR3 coding sequence is TGTGCCATAACAGGGGGCAGTGGTGGTATAGAGACCCAGTACTTC. Translated, it gives CAITGGSGGIETQYF. Full variable domain (outside the CDR3, taken from reference TRBV2 and TRBJ2-5): EPEVTQTPSHQVTQMGQEVILRCVPISNHLYFYWYRQILGQKVEFLVSFYNNEISEKSEIFDDQFSVERPDGSNFTLKIRSTKLEDSAMYFCAITGGSGGIETQYFGPGTRLLVL.

As for this clone: One junction end disagrees with the germline gene, perhaps due to a read error. The chain carries TRBV15 and TRBJ2-6; a possible D gene is TRBD1 (5 bases). Germline CDR1 is LNHNV and CDR2 is YYDKDF (reference sequence). The CDR3 sequence is 14 residues long. In DNA, the CDR3 is TGTGCCACCAGCATGGGTTCTGGGGCCAACGGCCTGACTTTC. Protein: CATSMGSGANGLTF.

This chain connects TRBV12-5 to TRBJ2-7, with 9 bases aligning to TRBD2. The CDR3 is 17 residues long. Looked up from germline, CDR1 is LGHNT and CDR2 is FRNRAP. J was trimmed by 4 bases and V by 1 base; bases with no gene match: 11. This chain's CDR3 is CASGLETTSGITYEQYF. The CDR3 DNA reads TGTGCTAGTGGTTTGGAGACGACTAGCGGAATTACTTACGAGCAGTACTTC.

Remarks on this clone: Other nucleotide sequences in the sample specify the same CDR3. The V call is TRBV7-9, the J call TRBJ1-2; unclear D gene. Germline assignment: CDR1 SEHNR and CDR2 FQNEAQ (reference sequence). V was pared by 7 bases and J by 5 bases, with 11 bases between. CDR3 length: 12 residues. DNA for the CDR3: TGTGCCAGCACCCGAGGATCTTATGGCTACACCTTC. Encoded protein: CASTRGSYGYTF.

This clone was picked up a small number of times. This rearrangement joins TRBV2 to TRBJ2-1, with a possible D match to TRBD1 (7 bases). This CDR3 is 15 amino acids long. The V gene lost 6 bases and the J gene lost 3 bases, with 15 bases spanning the gap. In germline, CDR1 is SNHLY, CDR2 FYNNEI. For the CDR3, the DNA is TGTGCCAGCAGGACCTTCCAGGGGGGCTACAATGAGCAGTTCTTC. This gives the protein CASRTFQGGYNEQFF. The variable domain in full, with the rest retrieved from reference TRBV2 and TRBJ2-1, is EPEVTQTPSHQVTQMGQEVILRCVPISNHLYFYWYRQILGQKVEFLVSFYNNEISEKSEIFDDQFSVERPDGSNFTLKIRSTKLEDSAMYFCASRTFQGGYNEQFFGPGTRLTVL.

About this clone: Additional DNA sequences in this sample encode the identical CDR3. This rearrangement joins TRBV7-2 to TRBJ1-1; a possible D gene is TRBD1 (6 bases). Germline V gene data show CDR1 as SGHTA and CDR2 as FQGNSA. Between the trimmed V and J ends, which lost 5 bases and 7 bases, there was a span of 8 bases. The CDR3 sequence is 11 residues long. In DNA, the CDR3 is TGTGCCAGCAGCAAGGACAGTGAAGCTTTCTTT. It specifies CASSKDSEAFF.

The chain links TRBV6-5 to TRBJ1-1, with D unresolved. The CDR3 covers 13 residues. The V end lost 5 bases, the J end lost 1 base, and 8 bases lay between the germline ends. Per the germline V gene, CDR1 is MNHEY and CDR2 is SVGAGI. The CDR3 nucleotides are TGTGCCAGCAGTAAGATAGAGAACACTGAAGCTTTCTTT. Its protein product is CASSKIENTEAFF.

The chain joins TRBV27 to TRBJ1-6, with D tentatively TRBD1 (6 bases). V lost 4 bases and J lost 3, with 13 bases in between. The CDR3 spans 16 residues. CDR1 is MNHEY, CDR2 SMNVEV, per germline (reference sequence). DNA for the CDR3: TGTGCCAGCAGTTCCGGGACAAGGGGCTATAATTCACCCCTCCACTTT. As protein: CASSSGTRGYNSPLHF.

The chain couples TRBV7-2 to TRBJ2-1, with 13 bases matching TRBD2. The length of the CDR3 is 17 residues. After removal of 4 bases from V and 7 bases from J, the junction contained 10 bases not matched to a gene. The V gene's germline CDR1 is SGHTA and CDR2 FQGNSA. CDR3 sequence: CASSSLRTSGGGNEQFF. Here the CDR3 DNA reads TGTGCCAGCAGCTCCCTCAGAACTAGCGGGGGGGGGAATGAGCAGTTCTTC.

For the CDR3, the DNA is TGTGCCAGCAGCTTAGGGGAGATGAAAGACCCTGAAGCTTTCTTT. Protein product: CASSLGEMKDPEAFF. The V and J genes are TRBV7-6 and TRBJ1-1, with D uncertain. Trimming cost V 1 base and J 6 bases, with 15 bases left between them. The CDR3 has 15 amino acids. The germline V gene encodes CDR1 SGHVS and CDR2 FNYEAQ.

The rearrangement links TRBV25-1 to TRBJ2-1; 13 bases align to TRBD2. CDR3 length equals 17 residues. Germline V gene data show CDR1 as MGHDK and CDR2 as SYGVNS. V shed 4 bases, J shed 2 bases, and the junction held 5 bases outside the gene matches. The CDR3 sequence: CASSGTSGRQTYNEQFF. The CDR3 DNA follows: TGTGCCAGCAGTGGGACTAGCGGGAGACAAACCTACAATGAGCAGTTCTTC.

This clone was found once. The V and J genes are TRBV19 and TRBJ2-4, with TRBD1 matching over 9 bases. Germline-derived CDR1 and CDR2 are LNHDA and SQIVND (reference sequence). With 6 bases clipped from V and 9 bases from J, the junction kept 6 bases outside the gene matches. The CDR3 length is 13 residues. This CDR3 is CASRVRQGGIQYF. The CDR3 DNA follows: TGTGCCAGTAGAGTCAGACAGGGGGGCATTCAGTACTTC.

J is TRBJ2-1 and V is TRBV5-5; D remains ambiguous. CDR1 and CDR2 (germline): SGHKS, YYEKEE (reference sequence). CDR3 length: 15 amino acids. Trimming left V 1 base short and J 10 bases short, with 18 bases between. The CDR3 region is CASSLLRVPLSEQFF. The CDR3 DNA reads TGTGCCAGCAGCTTGTTACGGGTCCCACTATCCGAGCAGTTCTTC. Filled out from reference TRBV5-5 and TRBJ2-1, the complete variable domain reads DAGVTQSPTHLIKTRGQQVTLRCSPISGHKSVSWYQQVLGQGPQFIFQYYEKEERGRGNFPDRFSARQFPNYSSELNVNALLLGDSALYLCASSLLRVPLSEQFFGPGTRLTVL.

The J gene is TRBJ1-1, the V gene TRBV15, with TRBD1 identical over 8 bases. Germline assignment: CDR1 LNHNV and CDR2 YYDKDF (reference sequence). This CDR3 has 15 residues. V shed 3 bases and J 5 bases; nucleotides not matched to a gene: 8. CDR3 residues: CATSRPQGARTEAFF. CDR3 nucleotides: TGTGCCACCAGCAGGCCCCAGGGGGCGCGGACTGAAGCTTTCTTT.

This chain links TRBV18 with TRBJ2-5, with 14 positions matching TRBD2. Germline V CDR1 and CDR2: KGHSH, LQKENI. The CDR3 is made up of 15 amino acids. With V trimmed by 4 bases and J by 11 bases, 9 bases remained unmatched. The CDR3 reads CASSLGLAGDGEQYF. The CDR3 nucleotides read TGTGCCAGCTCACTGGGACTAGCGGGAGACGGGGAGCAGTACTTC.

V is TRBV2 and J is TRBJ2-5; TRBD2 is a possible D gene (6 bases). The V gene's germline CDR1 is SNHLY and CDR2 FYNNEI. Trimming pared 5 bases from V and 6 bases from J, leaving 16 bases between. The CDR3 sequence is 14 residues long. CDR3 DNA sequence: TGTGCCAGCAGTCTGGGACTTTTTTCGAAGACCCAGTACTTC. Its protein product is CASSLGLFSKTQYF.

The count of this clone is one. This sequence joins TRBV10-3 and TRBJ1-2; 9 nucleotides match TRBD1. Unmatched junction bases numbered 5, after V lost 4 bases and J lost 8 bases. The CDR3 is made up of 13 amino acids. Germline V gene lookup returns CDR1 ENHRY and CDR2 SYGVKD. The CDR3 nucleotides are TGTGCCATCAGTGCCGGGACAGGGAACGGCTACACCTTC. It codes for CAISAGTGNGYTF.

The rearrangement links TRBV7-2 to TRBJ2-7; D uncertain. V was trimmed by 3 bases and J by 1 base, leaving 10 bases between them. Germline values: CDR1 SGHTA, CDR2 FQGNSA. This CDR3 has 14 residues. The CDR3 DNA reads as TGTGCCAGCAGCTTGGGTAGCACTTCCTACGAGCAGTACTTC. Translation: CASSLGSTSYEQYF.

The rearrangement joins TRBV7-9 to TRBJ2-7; 7 nucleotides align to TRBD2. Germline CDR1 and CDR2: SEHNR and FQNEAQ (reference sequence). The CDR3 length is 16 residues. The trim removed 1 base at V and 0 bases at J, leaving 6 bases unmatched. In nucleotides, the CDR3 is TGTGCCAGCAGCTTAGTAGGTCGCGGGAGCTCCTACGAGCAGTACTTC. This gives the protein CASSLVGRGSSYEQYF.